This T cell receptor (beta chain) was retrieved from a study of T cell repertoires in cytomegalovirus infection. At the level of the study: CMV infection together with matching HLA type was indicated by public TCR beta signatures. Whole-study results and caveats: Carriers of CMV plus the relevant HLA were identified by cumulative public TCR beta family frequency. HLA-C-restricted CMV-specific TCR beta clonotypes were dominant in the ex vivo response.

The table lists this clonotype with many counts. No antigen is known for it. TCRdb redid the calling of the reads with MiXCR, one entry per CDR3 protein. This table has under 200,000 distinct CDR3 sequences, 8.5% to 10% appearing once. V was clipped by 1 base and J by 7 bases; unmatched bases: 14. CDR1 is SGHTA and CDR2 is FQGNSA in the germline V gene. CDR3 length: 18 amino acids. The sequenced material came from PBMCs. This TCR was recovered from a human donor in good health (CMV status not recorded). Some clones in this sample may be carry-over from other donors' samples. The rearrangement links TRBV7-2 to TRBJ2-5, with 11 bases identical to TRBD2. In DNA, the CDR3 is TGTGCCAGCAGCTTAGGGGTCCCCTTAGCGGGGGGGCATGGGACCCAGTACTTC. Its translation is CASSLGVPLAGGHGTQYF.